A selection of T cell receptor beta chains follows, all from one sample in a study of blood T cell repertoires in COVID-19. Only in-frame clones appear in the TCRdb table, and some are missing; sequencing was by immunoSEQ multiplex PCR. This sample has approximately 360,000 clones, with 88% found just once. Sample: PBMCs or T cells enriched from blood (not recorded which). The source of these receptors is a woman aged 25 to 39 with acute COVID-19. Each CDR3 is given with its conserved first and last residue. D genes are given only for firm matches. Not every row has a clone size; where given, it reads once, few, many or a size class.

DNA: TGCGCCAGCAGCTTGTCGGGACTAGCGGAAAACACCGGGGAGCTGTTTTTT
CDR3: CASSLSGLAENTGELFF
size: -
V: TRBV5-1
J: TRBJ2-2
D: TRBD2

DNA: TGCGCCAGCAGCCAAGGGACACCGAACTATGGCTACACCTTC
CDR3: CASSQGTPNYGYTF
size: -
V: TRBV4-1
J: TRBJ1-2
D: -

DNA: TGTGCCAGCAGTGAGACCGGGACAGGGAGGGATACTGAAGCTTTCTTT
CDR3: CASSETGTGRDTEAFF
size: -
V: TRBV25-1
J: TRBJ1-1
D: TRBD1

DNA: TGTGCCAGCAGCTTAGGGGGTGGGACGCAGTATTTT
CDR3: CASSLGGGTQYF
size: once
V: TRBV5-6
J: TRBJ2-3
D: -

DNA: TGTGCCAGCAGTTTACCGACAGGGAATGGAAACACCATATATTTT
CDR3: CASSLPTGNGNTIYF
size: -
V: TRBV28
J: TRBJ1-3
D: TRBD1

DNA: TGTGCCAGCAGCTTCGGTTTTCTTAGCAATCAGCCCCAGCATTTT
CDR3: CASSFGFLSNQPQHF
size: -
V: TRBV7-8
J: TRBJ1-5
D: -

DNA: TGCGCCAGCAGCCAAGATGCAGGGGTACAGGGGGAGCTGTTTTTT
CDR3: CASSQDAGVQGELFF
size: -
V: TRBV4-1
J: TRBJ2-2
D: -

DNA: TGCAGCTCCCAACTGCAGGGGTCCTATGGCTACACCTTC
CDR3: CSSQLQGSYGYTF
size: -
V: TRBV29-1
J: TRBJ1-2
D: -

DNA: TGTGCCAGTAGTCCCGGGGGGGGTGGCACAGATACGCAGTATTTT
CDR3: CASSPGGGGTDTQYF
size: -
V: TRBV19
J: TRBJ2-3
D: TRBD2

DNA: TGTGCCAGCAGCTTAACAGGGAGGGGCACTGAAGCTTTCTTT
CDR3: CASSLTGRGTEAFF
size: -
V: TRBV7-3
J: TRBJ1-1
D: -

DNA: TGTGCCAGCAGCGACGGACAGCTGAGCTCCTATAATTCACCCCTCCACTTT
CDR3: CASSDGQLSSYNSPLHF
size: -
V: TRBV6-2/TRBV6-3
J: TRBJ1-6
D: -

DNA: TGTGCCAGCAGCAGACGGGATGGACGCACAGATACGCAGTATTTT
CDR3: CASSRRDGRTDTQYF
size: once
V: TRBV11-2
J: TRBJ2-3
D: -

DNA: TGTGCCAGCAGTGCGACCCCCTGGACTAGCGGGGGGACCAAATATACCGGGGAGCTGTTTTTT
CDR3: CASSATPWTSGGTKYTGELFF
size: -
V: TRBV2
J: TRBJ2-2
D: TRBD2

DNA: TGTGCCTGGAGTGTACGGTCTCCGGGACAGCTACTCAATTCACCCCTCCACTTT
CDR3: CAWSVRSPGQLLNSPLHF
size: -
V: TRBV30
J: TRBJ1-6
D: TRBD1

DNA: TGTGCCAGCTCACGCAACAGGGGGGTCACAGATACGCAGTATTTT
CDR3: CASSRNRGVTDTQYF
size: -
V: TRBV18
J: TRBJ2-3
D: TRBD1

DNA: TGTGCCAGCAGTTCCAGGGAAAACGAGCAGTACTTC
CDR3: CASSSRENEQYF
size: -
V: TRBV27
J: TRBJ2-7
D: -

DNA: TGTGCCGCAAAGAGGGGGACAGAAAATTCACCCCTCCACTTT
CDR3: CAAKRGTENSPLHF
size: -
V: TRBV19
J: TRBJ1-6
D: TRBD1

DNA: TGCGCCAGCAGCCGCACGGGGTCCAACACTGAAGCTTTCTTT
CDR3: CASSRTGSNTEAFF
size: -
V: TRBV4-3
J: TRBJ1-1
D: -

DNA: TGCGCCAGCAGTGAAGGAGGGACTGGGGCCAACGTCCTGACTTTC
CDR3: CASSEGGTGANVLTF
size: -
V: TRBV10-1
J: TRBJ2-6
D: -

DNA: TGTGCCAGCATAATCGCTCAGGGCTCAAACACTGAAGCTTTCTTT
CDR3: CASIIAQGSNTEAFF
size: -
V: TRBV2
J: TRBJ1-1
D: -

DNA: TGTGCCACCAGTGATTCACGACAGGGGCCTATCGATGAGCAGTTCTTC
CDR3: CATSDSRQGPIDEQFF
size: -
V: TRBV24-1
J: TRBJ2-1
D: TRBD1

DNA: TGTGCCAGCAGCGCAGAGAGGACTACAATACCGGGGGAGCTGTTTTTT
CDR3: CASSAERTTIPGELFF
size: -
V: TRBV5-5
J: TRBJ2-2
D: -

DNA: TGCGCCAGCAGCCCTGACCGACTAGCGGGGGGGGATATTAACACCGGGGAGCTGTTTTTT
CDR3: CASSPDRLAGGDINTGELFF
size: -
V: TRBV4-1
J: TRBJ2-2
D: TRBD2

DNA: TGTGCCATCGGCACGCTGAACACTGAAGCTTTCTTT
CDR3: CAIGTLNTEAFF
size: once
V: TRBV10-3
J: TRBJ1-1
D: -